The 21 T cell receptor beta chains below all came from one sample that was sequenced in a study of beta chain features in type 1 diabetes. Expressed TCRB transcripts were sequenced because the entire RNA isolate underwent reverse transcription. Profiled with immunoSEQ multiplex PCR; TCRdb holds only in-frame clones, not every one. Found here are about 240,000 clones, roughly 30% of them singletons; the top ten hold 4%. Specimen: central memory CD4+ T cells from blood. The receptors derive from a man aged 30 to 45 in good health.

This chain connects TRBV5-4 to TRBJ1-1; D possibly corresponds to TRBD1 (6 bases). Germline V gene sequence: CDR1 SGHNT, CDR2 YYREEE (reference sequence). The CDR3 has 16 residues. Deletions cut 5 bases from V and 1 base from J, with 18 bases between. The CDR3 bases are TGTGCCAGCAGACGTGAGGGGGAGAGAACGAACACTGAAGCTTTCTTT. Translated: CASRREGERTNTEAFF.

The gene calls are TRBV25-1 and TRBJ1-1, with unresolved D. CDR3 length equals 13 residues. CDR1 and CDR2 from the germline V gene are MGHDK and SYGVNS. V lost 4 bases and J 6 bases, leaving 12 bases between the germline ends. The CDR3, as DNA: TGTGCCAGCAGTGTATTCTCGGGGTCTGAAGCTTTCTTT. This sequence encodes CASSVFSGSEAFF.

This rearrangement joins TRBV5-1 to TRBJ2-5; 9 bases agree with TRBD1. The trim removed 4 bases at V and 4 bases at J, leaving 5 bases unmatched. Per germline, CDR1 SGHRS and CDR2 YFSETQ. This CDR3 is built from 14 residues. The CDR3 here is CASSAGQGRETQYF. Written as DNA, the CDR3 is TGCGCCAGCAGCGCGGGACAGGGTAGAGAGACCCAGTACTTC.

This clone was observed a few times. CDR3 coding DNA: TGTGCCAGCAGCCCGCCGATCGGTGAGCAGTTCTTC. Protein: CASSPPIGEQFF. The chain employs TRBV7-2 and TRBJ2-1; D gene ambiguous. The CDR3 spans 12 residues. CDR1 and CDR2 from the germline V gene are SGHTA and FQGNSA. V lost 5 bases to trimming and J lost 9 bases, with 11 bases between them.

This clone came up a few times. The rearrangement joins TRBV15 to TRBJ1-2, with 7 positions matching TRBD1. Looked up from germline, CDR1 is LNHNV and CDR2 is YYDKDF (reference sequence). The trim removed 0 bases at V and 5 bases at J, leaving 3 bases unmatched. The CDR3 consists of 14 residues. The CDR3 nucleotides are TGTGCCACCAGCAGAGATGGGGACAGATATGGCTACACCTTC. It encodes CATSRDGDRYGYTF.

The rearrangement links TRBV7-9 to TRBJ2-7, with D maybe TRBD2 (6 bases). The CDR3 contains 14 residues. In germline, CDR1 is SEHNR, CDR2 FQNEAQ (reference sequence). V was clipped by 3 bases and J by 6 bases, with 15 bases between them. The CDR3 here is CASSFLRNGGEQYF. The CDR3 region has the DNA TGTGCCAGCAGCTTCTTACGCAACGGGGGCGAGCAGTACTTC.

The chain recombines TRBV10-3 with TRBJ1-2; no clear D. CDR3 length: 13 residues. The germline gives CDR1 ENHRY, CDR2 SYGVKD. Between the trimmed V and J ends, which lost 3 bases and 3 bases, there was a span of 8 bases. The CDR3 protein is CAISDSRDYGYTF. The CDR3 DNA sequence: TGTGCCATCAGTGACAGTCGGGACTATGGCTACACCTTC.

The gene calls are TRBV29-1 and TRBJ2-4; possible D gene TRBD1, 5 bases. V lost 1 base, J lost 5 bases, and 9 bases lay in between. In germline, CDR1 is SQVTM, CDR2 ANQGSEA. This CDR3 spans 13 amino acids. The CDR3 is CSVEGAGQNIQYF. CDR3 sequence (DNA): TGCAGCGTTGAAGGGGCAGGGCAAAACATTCAGTACTTC. Looking up the rest from reference TRBV29-1 and TRBJ2-4 gives the full variable domain: SAVISQKPSRDICQRGTSLTIQCQVDSQVTMMFWYRQQPGQSLTLIATANQGSEATYESGFVIDKFPISRPNLTFSTLTVSNMSPEDSSIYLCSVEGAGQNIQYFGAGTRLSVL.

Ten or more counts support this clone. CDR3 nucleotides: TGTGCCAGCAGGCGGGCACGGGAGCAGTACTTC. It yields the protein CASRRAREQYF. The chain employs TRBV2 and TRBJ2-7; tentative D call: TRBD2 (5 bases). Germline V CDR1 and CDR2: SNHLY, FYNNEI. The CDR3 loop spans 11 amino acids. V was trimmed by 6 bases and J by 7 bases, leaving 10 bases between them.

A few counts support this clone. The chain links TRBV2 to TRBJ2-7; 9 bases are shared with TRBD2. The germline CDR1 and CDR2 sequences are SNHLY and FYNNEI. There are 15 residues in the CDR3. J lost 4 bases, V lost 7 bases, and 11 bases had no gene match. The CDR3 DNA sequence: TGTGCCAGCACAGCTCGAGCGGGGGGTACGTACGAGCAGTACTTC. Protein: CASTARAGGTYEQYF.

This chain links TRBV30 with TRBJ2-1; 13 bases line up with TRBD2. Trimming removed 3 bases from V and 7 bases from J; junction bases left unmatched: 6. CDR1 and CDR2 from the germline V gene are GTSNPN and SVGIG (reference sequence). CDR3 length equals 15 residues. This chain's CDR3 is CAWRTSGRAGNEQFF. As DNA, the CDR3 is TGTGCCTGGAGAACTAGCGGGAGGGCCGGGAATGAGCAGTTCTTC.

This clone was recorded a few times. The rearrangement joins TRBV29-1 to TRBJ2-6, with D hard to call. V gave up 4 bases and J gave up 0 bases, with 7 bases separating them. Germline V gene data show CDR1 as SQVTM and CDR2 as ANQGSEA. The CDR3 runs 14 residues. Here the CDR3 reads CSVGSGSGANVLTF. The DNA for the CDR3 is TGCAGCGTTGGTTCGGGCTCTGGGGCCAACGTCCTGACTTTC.

Only a few counts were recorded for this clone. The chain joins TRBV29-1 to TRBJ1-3, with D perhaps matching TRBD1 (5 bases). Germline V gene lookup returns CDR1 SQVTM and CDR2 ANQGSEA. The CDR3 extends over 13 amino acids. Deletions cut 7 bases from V and 4 bases from J, with 14 bases between. As DNA, the CDR3 is TGCAGCGCCGAAGGTTCAGGGGGAAACACCATATATTTT. Translating gives CSAEGSGGNTIYF.

This clone was found a few times. The chain is built from TRBV7-9 and TRBJ2-7; D gene uncertain. Looked up from germline, CDR1 is SEHNR and CDR2 is FQNEAQ (reference sequence). This CDR3 has 13 residues. The V gene lost 5 bases and the J gene lost 3 bases, with 11 bases spanning the gap. CDR3 DNA: TGTGCCAGCAGCGTTGGTAGTCTCTACGAGCAGTACTTC. This encodes CASSVGSLYEQYF.

This chain links TRBV15 with TRBJ2-2; D is unresolved. Looked up from germline, CDR1 is LNHNV and CDR2 is YYDKDF (reference sequence). This CDR3 is 13 amino acids long. Trimming removed 8 bases at V and 0 bases at J, with 7 bases between. In DNA form, the CDR3 reads TGTGCCACCCCGCCCTCGAACACCGGGGAGCTGTTTTTT. It translates to CATPPSNTGELFF.

In this sample, this clone turned up a few times. J is TRBJ2-5 and V is TRBV5-1; 11 nucleotides line up with TRBD2. Unmatched junction bases numbered 6, after V lost 3 bases and J lost 5 bases. CDR1 is SGHRS, CDR2 YFSETQ, per germline. The CDR3 is 15 amino acids. This CDR3 is CASSSSGGPSETQYF. In nucleotides, the CDR3 is TGCGCCAGCAGCTCTAGCGGGGGGCCTAGCGAGACCCAGTACTTC.

The chain has TRBV12-5 and TRBJ1-5; D uncertain. The CDR3 has 13 residues. The V end was cut by 2 bases, the J end by 6 bases, with 8 bases between. The germline CDR1 and CDR2 sequences are LGHNT and FRNRAP. DNA for the CDR3: TGTGCTAGTGGTTTGATGGTGGCTCAGCCCCAGCATTTT. The encoded protein is CASGLMVAQPQHF.

This rearrangement joins TRBV6-6 to TRBJ2-7; D remains unclear. Germline-derived CDR1 and CDR2 are MNHNY and SVGAGI (reference sequence). The CDR3 is 14 residues long. V lost 6 bases and J lost 2, with 14 bases in between. The CDR3 sequence is CASSSVGPTYEQYF. The CDR3 nucleotides are TGTGCCAGCAGCAGCGTAGGGCCCACCTACGAGCAGTACTTC.

The chain has TRBV5-1 and TRBJ2-1, with D unresolved. The CDR3 spans 16 residues. The V and J ends lost 0 bases and 0 bases respectively, with 10 bases between them. CDR1 and CDR2 from the germline V gene are SGHRS and YFSETQ. The CDR3 sequence is CASSLDGSSSYNEQFF. The CDR3 DNA follows: TGCGCCAGCAGCTTGGACGGCTCAAGCTCCTACAATGAGCAGTTCTTC.

The chain recombines TRBV11-2 with TRBJ2-1; 7 nucleotides align to TRBD1. Germline-derived CDR1 and CDR2 are SGHAT and FQNNGV. This CDR3 is 14 amino acids long. J lost 4 bases, V lost 6 bases, and 6 bases had no gene match. This CDR3 is CASSGQAEYNEQFF. The DNA for the CDR3 is TGTGCCAGCAGTGGACAGGCGGAATACAATGAGCAGTTCTTC.

This clone was detected a few times. This chain connects TRBV7-6 to TRBJ2-1, with 8 bases fitting TRBD2. The CDR3 is made up of 13 amino acids. V lost 2 bases, J lost 10 bases, and 4 bases stayed unmatched. Looked up from germline, CDR1 is SGHVS and CDR2 is FNYEAQ. For the CDR3, the DNA is TGTGCCAGCAGCTTAAGCGGGAGAAACGAGCAGTTCTTC. Protein sequence: CASSLSGRNEQFF.